A single sample gave rise to the 24 T cell receptor beta chains below, sequenced in a study of blood T cell repertoires in COVID-19. TCRdb's copy holds only in-frame clones and misses some; the assay was immunoSEQ multiplex PCR. The sample records roughly 230,000 clones, around four fifths being singletons. Sequenced sample: peripheral blood. These TCRs come from a man aged 35-49 years with active or convalescent COVID-19.

This clone has just one count. This chain links TRBV7-6 with TRBJ2-1; 9 bases agree with TRBD2. The J segment lost 6 bases and the V segment lost 7 bases, leaving 13 bases of the junction unmatched. The CDR3 covers 16 residues. Per the germline V gene, CDR1 is SGHVS and CDR2 is FNYEAQ. The CDR3 reads CASTPSPSGVGNEQFF. The CDR3 bases are TGTGCCAGCACTCCAAGCCCTAGCGGGGTTGGCAATGAGCAGTTCTTC.

V is TRBV24-1 and J is TRBJ1-3; TRBD1 aligns across 10 bases. The V gene end was trimmed by 5 bases and the J gene end by 0 bases; junction bases not matched to a gene: 6. CDR1 is KGHDR and CDR2 is SFDVKD in the germline V gene. The CDR3 runs 17 residues. CDR3 nucleotides: TGTGCCACCAGTGGTCCTGGACAGGGGGGCTCTGGAAACACCATATATTTT. Amino acid sequence: CATSGPGQGGSGNTIYF.

J is TRBJ1-5 and V is TRBV30, with TRBD1 as a possible D gene (6 bases). Looked up from germline, CDR1 is GTSNPN and CDR2 is SVGIG (reference sequence). CDR3 size: 13 residues. The V and J ends lost 1 base and 9 bases respectively, with 13 bases between them. The CDR3 spells CAWSDRARGPQHF. CDR3 coding DNA: TGTGCCTGGAGTGACAGGGCACGAGGGCCCCAGCATTTT.

V usage is TRBV19 and J usage is TRBJ2-5, with 9 bases lining up with TRBD1. The length of the CDR3 is 14 residues. The V gene end was trimmed by 3 bases and the J gene end by 7 bases; junction bases not matched to a gene: 6. Germline V gene sequence: CDR1 LNHDA, CDR2 SQIVND (reference sequence). As DNA, the CDR3 is TGTGCCAGTAGTATGGGACAGGGAGTCCGGACCCAGTACTTC. Protein product: CASSMGQGVRTQYF.

This clone showed up just a few times. The chain carries TRBV28 and TRBJ1-5; D is perhaps TRBD1 (5 bases). Germline CDR1 is MDHEN and CDR2 is SYDVKM. V was trimmed by 3 bases and J by 3 bases, leaving 12 bases between them. There are 15 residues in the CDR3. Written as DNA, the CDR3 is TGTGCCAGCAGTTTCAGGCAGGGAAACAATCAGCCCCAGCATTTT. Residues: CASSFRQGNNQPQHF. The full variable domain, in which reference TRBV28 and TRBJ1-5 provide the parts outside the CDR3, is DVKVTQSSRYLVKRTGEKVFLECVQDMDHENMFWYRQDPGLGLRLIYFSYDVKMKEKGDIPEGYSVSREKKERFSLILESASTNQTSMYLCASSFRQGNNQPQHFGDGTRLSIL.

The gene calls are TRBV7-2 and TRBJ1-2; 9 nucleotides line up with TRBD1. V shed 1 base, J shed 8 bases, and the junction held 2 bases outside the gene matches. The CDR3 is 13 residues long. Germline CDR1 SGHTA, CDR2 FQGNSA. The DNA for the CDR3 is TGTGCCAGCAGCTTAGACGGGACAGGGGGCTACACCTTC. It yields the protein CASSLDGTGGYTF.

This clone was recorded once. This chain links TRBV18 with TRBJ1-3; D is undetermined. Trimming took off 0 bases at V and 0 bases at J, with 12 bases between the two ends. The CDR3 spans 17 residues. Per the germline V gene, CDR1 is KGHSH and CDR2 is LQKENI. In DNA, the CDR3 is TGTGCCAGCTCACCACCGTCCTCAGGACTCTCTGGAAACACCATATATTTT. It is translated as CASSPPSSGLSGNTIYF. The whole variable domain, remainder taken from reference TRBV18 and TRBJ1-3, is NAGVMQNPRHLVRRRGQEARLRCSPMKGHSHVYWYRQLPEEGLKFMVYLQKENIIDESGMPKERFSAEFPKEGPSILRIQQVVRGDSAAYFCASSPPSSGLSGNTIYFGEGSWLTVV.

This clone was counted a single time. The chain combines TRBV11-1 with TRBJ1-1, with D possibly being TRBD1 (6 bases). V was cut by 8 bases and J by 0 bases, with 16 bases left in between. Germline CDR1 and CDR2: SGHAT and FQDESV (reference sequence). This CDR3 spans 15 amino acids. CDR3 amino acids: CASAAEGQLNTEAFF. The CDR3 DNA reads as TGTGCCAGCGCGGCTGAAGGACAGTTGAACACTGAAGCTTTCTTT.

This clone was observed a single time. The chain uses TRBV5-6 and TRBJ2-5; 8 positions match TRBD1. Germline CDR1 is SGHDT and CDR2 is YYEEEE. Losses at the gene ends were 0 bases for V and 2 bases for J; bases not matched to a gene: 6. The CDR3 totals 16 residues. This CDR3 reads CASSLVTGGLQETQYF. The CDR3 DNA follows: TGTGCCAGCAGCTTGGTTACAGGGGGGTTGCAAGAGACCCAGTACTTC.

The chain couples TRBV7-3 to TRBJ2-2; D possibly corresponds to TRBD1 (6 bases). CDR1 and CDR2 from the germline V gene are SGHTA and FQGTGA. The CDR3 extends over 15 amino acids. V lost 8 bases to trimming and J lost 6 bases, with 19 bases between them. CDR3 in DNA: TGTGCCAGCGGCTGGCAGGGGCCCTCCGCCGGGGAGCTGTTTTTT. Amino acid sequence: CASGWQGPSAGELFF.

The chain recombines TRBV9 with TRBJ2-1; 8 bases map to TRBD2. This CDR3 comprises 14 residues. V lost 7 bases and J lost 3; bases outside the gene matches: 6. The germline V gene encodes CDR1 SGDLS and CDR2 YYNGEE. This CDR3 reads CASSVGGGYNEQFF. CDR3 sequence (DNA): TGTGCCAGCTCCGTCGGGGGGGGCTACAATGAGCAGTTCTTC.

This chain links TRBV6-5 with TRBJ1-2, with D perhaps matching TRBD1 (5 bases). Trimming took 5 bases from V and 3 from J, leaving 13 bases between them. The CDR3 spans 14 residues. Germline CDR1 is MNHEY and CDR2 is SVGAGI. The CDR3 nucleotides read TGTGCCAGCAGTCCCGTGACAGATTACTATGGCTACACCTTC. Its protein is CASSPVTDYYGYTF.

V is TRBV7-2 and J is TRBJ1-6; D is unclear. V lost 1 base to trimming and J lost 8 bases, with 12 bases between them. The CDR3 consists of 15 residues. CDR1 SGHTA and CDR2 FQGNSA come from the germline V gene. DNA for the CDR3: TGTGCCAGCAGCTTAGAGGCGGTACACTATTCACCCCTCCACTTT. Translating gives CASSLEAVHYSPLHF.

The CDR3 sequence: CASSLGTEEKLFF. CDR3 nucleotide sequence: TGTGCCAGCAGCCTCGGGACAGAAGAAAAACTGTTTTTT. The gene calls are TRBV11-2 and TRBJ1-4; 7 bases match TRBD1. CDR1 is SGHAT and CDR2 is FQNNGV in the germline V gene. J lost 8 bases, V lost 5 bases, and 5 bases had no gene match. The CDR3 runs 13 residues. The whole variable domain, remainder taken from reference TRBV11-2 and TRBJ1-4, is EAGVAQSPRYKIIEKRQSVAFWCNPISGHATLYWYQQILGQGPKLLIQFQNNGVVDDSQLPKDRFSAERLKGVDSTLKIQPAKLEDSAVYLCASSLGTEEKLFFGSGTQLSVL.

The chain carries TRBV24-1 and TRBJ1-2; D remains unclear. This CDR3 comprises 14 residues. Germline V gene data show CDR1 as KGHDR and CDR2 as SFDVKD. V was pared by 4 bases and J by 4 bases, with 12 bases between. The CDR3 loop is CATSESEVRYGYTF. The CDR3 DNA follows: TGTGCCACCAGTGAGTCTGAGGTCCGCTATGGCTACACCTTC.

The V and J genes are TRBV7-3 and TRBJ2-3; possible D gene TRBD1, 6 bases. The germline gives CDR1 SGHTA, CDR2 FQGTGA. The V end was cut by 5 bases, the J end by 1 base, with 13 bases between. CDR3 length: 15 amino acids. The CDR3 DNA reads TGTGCCAGCAGCCTAATGGGGGCAGGCACAGATACGCAGTATTTT. Encoded protein: CASSLMGAGTDTQYF.

V usage is TRBV27 and J usage is TRBJ2-3; D is ambiguous. The CDR3 contains 14 residues. Germline-derived CDR1 and CDR2 are MNHEY and SMNVEV (reference sequence). V dropped 2 bases and J dropped 2 bases, with 8 bases sitting between them. CDR3 region: CASSLGHITDTQYF. Written as DNA, the CDR3 is TGTGCCAGCAGTTTAGGGCATATCACAGATACGCAGTATTTT.

V and J are TRBV6-5 and TRBJ1-1; D possibly corresponds to TRBD1 (6 bases). Germline assignment: CDR1 MNHEY and CDR2 SVGAGI. The CDR3 sequence is 15 residues long. V shed 6 bases and J shed 5 bases, with 19 bases lying between them. CDR3 loop: CASRPFGGARTEAFF. CDR3 coding DNA: TGTGCCAGCAGGCCCTTCGGGGGGGCGCGAACTGAAGCTTTCTTT.

J is TRBJ1-4 and V is TRBV7-9, with D possibly TRBD1 on 5 matching bases. V lost 5 bases, J lost 5 bases, and 18 bases lay in between. CDR3 size: 16 residues. The germline CDR1 and CDR2 sequences are SEHNR and FQNEAQ (reference sequence). CDR3 loop: CASSIEQGRANEKLFF. CDR3 coding DNA: TGTGCCAGCAGCATTGAGCAGGGTAGGGCGAATGAAAAACTGTTTTTT.

V and J are TRBV9 and TRBJ1-2; 10 bases fit TRBD1. CDR3 length equals 14 residues. The V segment lost 4 bases and the J segment 7 bases; nucleotides outside the gene matches: 7. Germline loops: CDR1 SGDLS, CDR2 YYNGEE. Here the CDR3 DNA reads TGTGCCAGCAGCACAAGACAGGGGGCTCCTGGCTACACCTTC. Translated, it gives CASSTRQGAPGYTF. The variable domain in full, completed from reference TRBV9 and TRBJ1-2, reads DSGVTQTPKHLITATGQRVTLRCSPRSGDLSVYWYQQSLDQGLQFLIQYYNGEERAKGNILERFSAQQFPDLHSELNLSSLELGDSALYFCASSTRQGAPGYTFGSGTRLTVV.

V gene TRBV11-3 combines with J gene TRBJ1-1, with TRBD1 identical over 10 bases. CDR1 and CDR2 (germline): SGHNT, YENEEA. V was clipped by 5 bases and J by 6 bases; unmatched bases: 6. The CDR3 has 14 residues. The CDR3 sequence is CASSPGQGRAEAFF. The CDR3 bases are TGTGCCAGCAGCCCGGGACAGGGGCGGGCTGAAGCTTTCTTT.

The chain uses TRBV10-3 and TRBJ2-5; D possibly corresponds to TRBD1 (6 bases). Trimming took 9 bases from V and 5 from J, leaving 13 bases between them. The CDR3 totals 12 residues. Germline CDR1 ENHRY, CDR2 SYGVKD. CDR3 nucleotides: TGTGCCATACAGGGAGAGGGGGAGACCCAGTACTTC. This encodes CAIQGEGETQYF.

CDR3 loop: CASSPRTGEAFF. CDR3 bases: TGTGCCAGCAGCCCCCGGACAGGAGAAGCTTTCTTT. The genes are TRBV7-6 and TRBJ1-1; TRBD1 matches 7 bases. J was trimmed by 8 bases and V by 5 bases; bases with no gene match: 5. The length of the CDR3 is 12 residues. The germline gives CDR1 SGHVS, CDR2 FNYEAQ.

The rearrangement links TRBV7-9 to TRBJ2-1, with TRBD2 identical over 10 bases. This CDR3 region has 16 residues. The V and J ends lost 3 bases and 9 bases, in that order; junction bases with no gene match: 11. Germline values: CDR1 SEHNR, CDR2 FQNEAQ (reference sequence). The CDR3 sequence: CASSFQLAGSGGEQFF. DNA of the CDR3: TGTGCCAGCAGCTTTCAACTAGCGGGAAGTGGGGGTGAGCAGTTCTTC.